The clone carrying this T cell receptor (beta chain) was seen ten or more times. The germline V and J ends were trimmed by 3 bases and 5 bases, with 7 bases remaining between them. This CDR3 has 12 residues. Germline V gene data show CDR1 as MNHEY and CDR2 as SVGEGT. These data originate in a study of T cells in Graves' hyperthyroidism and ophthalmopathy. The investigators amplified TCR beta CDR3 regions from RNA transcripts. The HTBI primer set was used in a first-round RT-PCR of the TCR CDR3. TCRdb ran MiXCR on the multiplex PCR reads and lists one entry per CDR3 protein. The sample includes hundreds of thousands of distinct CDR3 sequences, around 15% of them seen just once. Exclusion criteria comprised uncontrolled infection, other autoimmune disease, pregnancy or lactation.

The sample comprised blood. This TCR derives from a woman aged 45 to 65 with Graves' ophthalmopathy. The rearrangement links TRBV6-2 or TRBV6-3 to TRBJ1-1; D is ambiguous. CDR3 DNA: TGTGCCAGCAGTTATGCGGGGACTGAAGCTTTCTTT. Amino acids: CASSYAGTEAFF.